Presented here are 12 T cell receptor beta chains from one specimen sequenced in a study of CD8+CD57+ T cells in acquired aplastic anemia. Genomic DNA templated the TCR beta VDJ and CDR3 profiling. TCRdb redid the calling of the reads with MiXCR, one entry per CDR3 protein. The sample lists a few hundred thousand distinct CDR3 sequences, approximately 57% occurring once. The material sequenced was sorted CD4+, CD8+, or CD8+CD57+ T cells (not recorded which) from PBMCs. All receptors derive from a human donor in good health.

The sample holds many counts of this clonotype. V is TRBV7-9 and J is TRBJ1-4; D remains ambiguous. The ends were cut back, 0 bases at V and 8 bases at J, with 13 bases in the middle. This CDR3 is 15 amino acids long. Germline V gene data show CDR1 as SEHNR and CDR2 as FQNEAQ (reference sequence). The DNA of the CDR3 is TGTGCCAGCAGCTTAGCGACCGGAGGAATCGAAAAACTGTTTTTT. Protein: CASSLATGGIEKLFF. The full variable domain, with the rest looked up from reference TRBV7-9 and TRBJ1-4, is DTGVSQNPRHKITKRGQNVTFRCDPISEHNRLYWYRQTLGQGPEFLTYFQNEAQLEKSRLLSDRFSAERPKGSFSTLEIQRTEQGDSAMYLCASSLATGGIEKLFFGSGTQLSVL.

The genes are TRBV7-9 and TRBJ2-1, with a tentative D call TRBD2 (7 bases). This CDR3 comprises 14 residues. Trimming removed 5 bases from V and 3 bases from J, with 11 bases in between. Germline V gives CDR1 SEHNR, CDR2 FQNEAQ (reference sequence). Here the CDR3 reads CASSEGGGYNEQFF. CDR3 coding DNA: TGTGCCAGCAGCGAGGGGGGGGGCTACAATGAGCAGTTCTTC.

To note about this clonotype: In this CDR3 the conserved last residue, phenylalanine or tryptophan, is missing, so a read error is likely. The genes are TRBV20-1 and TRBJ2-1; 9 bases agree with TRBD2. The CDR3 consists of 12 residues. Trimming cost V 7 bases and J 5 bases; bases outside gene matches: 3. The germline CDR1 and CDR2 sequences are DFQATT and SNEGSKA (reference sequence). This CDR3 is CSVGTSHNEQFL. The CDR3 nucleotides are TGCAGTGTAGGGACTAGCCACAATGAGCAGTTCCTC.

This clonotype has ten or more counts. The chain is built from TRBV6-2 or TRBV6-3 and TRBJ1-4; D gene ambiguous. The CDR3 has 14 amino acids. Germline V CDR1 and CDR2: MNHEY, SVGEGT. Between the trimmed V and J ends, which lost 5 bases and 5 bases, there was a span of 12 bases. The CDR3 loop is CASSEDGENEKLFF. The CDR3 DNA follows: TGTGCCAGCAGTGAGGACGGGGAAAATGAAAAACTGTTTTTT.

V usage is TRBV25-1 and J usage is TRBJ2-7; D might be TRBD1 (5 bases). The V end lost 5 bases, the J end lost 0 bases, and 14 bases lay between the germline ends. Germline-derived CDR1 and CDR2 are MGHDK and SYGVNS. There are 15 residues in the CDR3. The CDR3 region has the DNA TGTGCCAGCAGTAAAGGGGCGGTGAGCTCCTACGAGCAGTACTTC. Protein product: CASSKGAVSSYEQYF.

As regards this clonotype: A much bigger clone sits one base away, suggesting this may be a read error. The rearrangement uses TRBV4-3 and TRBJ2-1; 7 nucleotides line up with TRBD2. CDR1 and CDR2 (germline): LGHNA, YSLEER. The CDR3 contains 15 residues. V was pared by 0 bases and J by 8 bases, with 7 bases of the junction left unmatched. In DNA, the CDR3 is TGCGCCAGCAGCCAAGAGACTAGCTGGGTCGATGAGCAGTTCTTC. This translates into CASSQETSWVDEQFF.

V and J are TRBV12-3 or TRBV12-4 and TRBJ1-5; the D gene is possibly TRBD1 (5 bases). With 4 bases removed from V and 7 bases from J, the gap between germline ends came to 14 bases. This CDR3 contains 14 residues. CDR3 protein: CASSWGRSGQPQHF. The DNA for the CDR3 is TGTGCCAGCAGTTGGGGACGATCTGGCCAGCCCCAGCATTTT.

The genes are TRBV7-8 and TRBJ1-3, with a possible D match to TRBD1 (5 bases). The CDR3 is 15 amino acids. Trimming took off 1 base at V and 2 bases at J, with 9 bases between the two ends. Germline CDR1 and CDR2: SGHVS and FQNEAQ. Here the CDR3 reads CASSLEGLAGNTIYF. In nucleotides, the CDR3 is TGTGCCAGCAGCTTAGAGGGGTTAGCTGGAAACACCATATATTTT.

V is TRBV27 and J is TRBJ2-2; TRBD2 is a possible D gene (5 bases). Germline CDR1 MNHEY, CDR2 SMNVEV (reference sequence). This CDR3 spans 14 amino acids. The V end was cut by 5 bases, the J end by 4 bases, with 11 bases between. In DNA, the CDR3 is TGTGCCAGCAGTCCCAGGACTGCCACCGGGGAGCTGTTTTTT. It encodes CASSPRTATGELFF.

Ten or more counts support this clonotype. The rearrangement uses TRBV14 and TRBJ2-3, with unresolved D. The CDR3 consists of 13 residues. The germline V and J ends were trimmed by 1 base and 2 bases, with 4 bases remaining between them. Germline V gene lookup returns CDR1 SGHDN and CDR2 FVKESK. DNA for the CDR3: TGTGCCAGCAGCCAAGCCCTCACAGATACGCAGTATTTT. Its protein product is CASSQALTDTQYF.

The chain is built from TRBV15 and TRBJ2-6, with 7 bases fitting TRBD1. Trimming took 10 bases from V and 0 from J; bases not matched to a gene: 3. The germline V gene encodes CDR1 LNHNV and CDR2 YYDKDF (reference sequence). The CDR3 is made up of 14 amino acids. The CDR3 reads CASRQGSGANVLTF. The CDR3 coding sequence is TGTGCCAGCAGACAGGGCTCTGGGGCCAACGTCCTGACTTTC.

The chain uses TRBV7-9 and TRBJ2-5; D is possibly TRBD1 (5 bases). Germline V gene sequence: CDR1 SEHNR, CDR2 FQNEAQ (reference sequence). There are 13 residues in the CDR3. Trimming left V 2 bases short and J 5 bases short, with 9 bases between. The CDR3 reads CASSLSGWETQYF. The DNA for the CDR3 is TGTGCCAGCAGCTTATCAGGGTGGGAGACCCAGTACTTC.